This TCR beta chain was recovered during a study of blood T cell repertoires in COVID-19. The CDR3 totals 17 residues. Germline V lookup: CDR1 MNHNS, CDR2 SASEGT. V lost 4 bases, J lost 6 bases, and 24 bases lay in between. Study processing details: From reference gene primer amplification, estimates of nucleated cell counts were derived. Libraries were prepared by immunoSEQ multiplex PCR; TCRdb keeps only in-frame clonotypes and omits some of them. That table gives V, J and clone size, and the DNA gave D and trimming. The table has hundreds of thousands of clones, around nine tenths seen once; the top ten hold approximately 1.3%. Participant-reported clinical history was the basis for cohort assignment.

The sequencing sample was made of PBMCs or T cells enriched from blood (not recorded which). This rearrangement joins TRBV6-1 to TRBJ1-2; unclear D gene. The source is a young woman who had been exposed to COVID-19. The CDR3 region has the DNA TGTGCCAGCAGTGGCCCCGAGGGTGTAGTTCCGGGGAATGGCTACACCTTC. Protein sequence: CASSGPEGVVPGNGYTF.